This TCR beta chain appears in the sequencing data of a study of control samples from healthy donors and cancer patients. Sequencing was performed with immunoSEQ multiplex PCR; in TCRdb, only in-frame clones are kept and a portion is missing. In the table there are some 71,000 clones, approximately 90% of which are singletons. This clone was seen just once. Germline lookup yields CDR1 MNHNS and CDR2 SASEGT. V was clipped by 1 base and J by 0 bases, with 10 bases between them. The CDR3 totals 15 residues. The material sequenced was PBMCs. V is TRBV6-1 and J is TRBJ2-7; tentatively, D is TRBD2 (5 bases). This clonotype was obtained from a man in his fifties or sixties with colorectal cancer. The DNA for the CDR3 is TGTGCCAGCAGTGAAGATCTTACTAGCTCCTACGAGCAGTACTTC. It specifies CASSEDLTSSYEQYF.